This is a list of T cell receptor beta chains from one sample in a study of PD-1 blockade in classical Hodgkin lymphoma. Assay: immunoSEQ multiplex PCR; the TCRdb copy retains only in-frame clones and omits some. Of about 40,000 clones listed, 75% to 90% are singletons. The sample consisted of peripheral blood mononuclear cells (PBMCs), taken at baseline. Every receptor here comes from a human donor with classical Hodgkin lymphoma. Each CDR3 is given with its conserved first and last residue. Fields, in order: D gene, clone size, V gene, J gene, CDR3 length, CDR3 protein, CDR3 DNA. D genes are given only for firm matches. Expanded clones get a size class; other rows say once, few or many, or leave the size out.

D: -
size: -
V: TRBV6-5
J: TRBJ1-1
length: 13
CDR3: CASSYRPNTEAFF
DNA: TGTGCCAGCAGTTACCGACCGAACACTGAAGCTTTCTTT

D: -
size: -
V: TRBV11-2
J: TRBJ1-5
length: 15
CDR3: CASSEPGAPGQPQHF
DNA: TGTGCCAGCAGCGAGCCAGGGGCACCGGGACAGCCCCAGCATTTT

D: -
size: -
V: TRBV18
J: TRBJ2-1
length: 14
CDR3: CASSPRDQHNEQFF
DNA: TGTGCCAGCTCACCGAGGGACCAACACAATGAGCAGTTCTTC

D: TRBD2
size: -
V: TRBV5-1
J: TRBJ2-3
length: 17
CDR3: CASSLALLAESTDTQYF
DNA: TGCGCCAGCAGCTTGGCTCTGCTAGCGGAGAGCACAGATACGCAGTATTTT

D: -
size: -
V: TRBV19
J: TRBJ2-1
length: 15
CDR3: CASSIGAGYGNEQFF
DNA: TGTGCCAGTAGTATAGGGGCGGGGTACGGCAATGAGCAGTTCTTC

D: -
size: -
V: TRBV29-1
J: TRBJ1-2
length: 15
CDR3: CSVEGGRSYNYGYTF
DNA: TGCAGCGTTGAAGGGGGGAGATCCTATAACTATGGCTACACCTTC

D: -
size: -
V: TRBV7-9
J: TRBJ1-4
length: 15
CDR3: CASSNRRLTNEKLFF
DNA: TGTGCCAGCAGTAATAGACGGTTAACTAATGAAAAACTGTTTTTT

D: -
size: -
V: TRBV15
J: TRBJ2-1
length: 12
CDR3: CATSRGRAEQFF
DNA: TGTGCCACCAGCAGAGGACGAGCCGAGCAGTTCTTC

D: TRBD1
size: -
V: TRBV6-5
J: TRBJ2-7
length: 14
CDR3: CASSYTDRVGEQYF
DNA: TGTGCCAGCAGTTACACCGACAGGGTCGGGGAGCAGTACTTC

D: -
size: once
V: TRBV6-5
J: TRBJ2-3
length: 15
CDR3: CASSYSRGSPDTQYF
DNA: TGTGCCAGCAGTTACTCTCGAGGTTCCCCAGATACGCAGTATTTT

D: -
size: -
V: TRBV13
J: TRBJ2-2
length: 15
CDR3: CASSSQGKGTGELFF
DNA: TGTGCCAGCAGCTCCCAGGGGAAGGGCACCGGGGAGCTGTTTTTT

D: TRBD2
size: once
V: TRBV5-4
J: TRBJ2-7
length: 15
CDR3: CASSSPLAVSSEQYF
DNA: TGTGCCAGCAGCTCCCCCCTAGCGGTTTCCAGCGAGCAGTACTTC

D: -
size: -
V: TRBV7-3
J: TRBJ2-1
length: 14
CDR3: CASSSQSSYNEQFF
DNA: TGTGCCAGCAGCTCCCAAAGCTCCTACAATGAGCAGTTCTTC

D: -
size: few
V: TRBV6-1
J: TRBJ2-5
length: 12
CDR3: CATSLAWETQYF
DNA: TGTGCCACCTCACTAGCCTGGGAGACCCAGTACTTC

D: -
size: -
V: TRBV19
J: TRBJ2-5
length: 11
CDR3: CASSYLETQYF
DNA: TGTGCCAGTAGCTATCTGGAGACCCAGTACTTC

D: TRBD1
size: -
V: TRBV28
J: TRBJ2-5
length: 15
CDR3: CASLHGDRFQETQYF
DNA: TGTGCCAGCCTTCACGGGGACAGATTCCAAGAGACCCAGTACTTC

D: -
size: -
V: TRBV5-4
J: TRBJ1-2
length: 16
CDR3: CASSLKREQSNYGYTF
DNA: TGTGCCAGCAGCTTGAAACGGGAACAGTCGAACTATGGCTACACCTTC

D: -
size: -
V: TRBV25-1
J: TRBJ1-4
length: 15
CDR3: CASSESGTGDEKLFF
DNA: TGTGCCAGCAGTGAATCGGGGACGGGGGACGAAAAACTGTTTTTT

D: -
size: -
V: TRBV6-5
J: TRBJ1-5
length: 14
CDR3: CASSYSGGFQPQHF
DNA: TGTGCCAGCAGTTACTCGGGGGGTTTCCAGCCCCAGCATTTT

D: -
size: -
V: TRBV18
J: TRBJ2-7
length: 14
CDR3: CASSPPRAAYEQYF
DNA: TGTGCCAGTTCCCCTCCTCGGGCGGCCTACGAGCAGTACTTC

D: TRBD1
size: once
V: TRBV19
J: TRBJ1-2
length: 15
CDR3: CASSKTGGPLYGYTF
DNA: TGTGCCAGTAGCAAGACAGGGGGCCCTCTCTATGGCTACACCTTC

D: -
size: -
V: TRBV19
J: TRBJ2-6
length: 16
CDR3: CATLGARDSGANVLTF
DNA: TGTGCCACCCTCGGAGCCCGGGACTCTGGGGCCAACGTCCTGACTTTC

D: TRBD1
size: -
V: TRBV6-5
J: TRBJ2-2
length: 14
CDR3: CASSAGTVTGELFF
DNA: TGTGCCAGCAGTGCCGGGACAGTCACCGGGGAGCTGTTTTTT

D: -
size: -
V: TRBV5-1
J: TRBJ2-1
length: 17
CDR3: CASSSPVATQKRNEQFF
DNA: TGCGCCAGCAGCTCCCCGGTCGCGACTCAGAAAAGGAATGAGCAGTTCTTC

D: -
size: -
V: TRBV5-6
J: TRBJ1-2
length: 14
CDR3: CASSLPGAPYGYTF
DNA: TGTGCCAGCAGCTTGCCCGGGGCCCCCTATGGCTACACCTTC

D: -
size: -
V: TRBV6-4
J: TRBJ1-1
length: 14
CDR3: CASSVEIGNTEAFF
DNA: TGTGCCAGCAGTGTTGAGATTGGGAACACTGAAGCTTTCTTT

D: -
size: -
V: TRBV19
J: TRBJ1-1
length: 13
CDR3: CASSKRPETEAFF
DNA: TGTGCCAGTAGTAAGAGGCCAGAGACTGAAGCTTTCTTT

D: TRBD1
size: -
V: TRBV7-9
J: TRBJ2-5
length: 14
CDR3: CASSNRDREETQYF
DNA: TGTGCCAGCAGCAACCGGGACAGGGAAGAGACCCAGTACTTC

D: TRBD2
size: once
V: TRBV13
J: TRBJ2-7
length: 19
CDR3: CASSPPGTSGFGFGYEQYF
DNA: TGTGCCAGCAGCCCCCCCGGGACTAGCGGGTTTGGGTTTGGCTACGAGCAGTACTTC

D: TRBD1
size: -
V: TRBV5-8
J: TRBJ2-5
length: 15
CDR3: CASSLRTGAKETQYF
DNA: TGTGCCAGCAGCTTAAGGACAGGGGCCAAAGAGACCCAGTACTTC

D: -
size: -
V: TRBV5-1
J: TRBJ2-6
length: 17
CDR3: CASSSLQGRSGANVLTF
DNA: TGCGCCAGCAGCTCCCTACAGGGTAGGAGTGGGGCCAACGTCCTGACTTTC

D: TRBD2
size: -
V: TRBV27
J: TRBJ2-1
length: 14
CDR3: CASSPLAGASEQFF
DNA: TGTGCCAGCAGTCCACTAGCGGGAGCTTCTGAGCAGTTCTTC

D: -
size: -
V: TRBV19
J: TRBJ1-4
length: 13
CDR3: CASSIGGREKLFF
DNA: TGTGCCAGTAGTATTGGGGGCAGAGAAAAACTGTTTTTT

D: -
size: -
V: TRBV5-4
J: TRBJ2-5
length: 16
CDR3: CASSLAGGGHQETQYF
DNA: TGTGCCAGCAGCTTGGCCGGGGGAGGACACCAAGAGACCCAGTACTTC

D: -
size: -
V: TRBV6-6
J: TRBJ2-3
length: 14
CDR3: CASSYTLDTDTQYF
DNA: TGTGCCAGCAGTTACACGTTGGACACAGATACGCAGTATTTT

D: TRBD1
size: -
V: TRBV19
J: TRBJ2-3
length: 18
CDR3: CASSRASGTGGVADTQYF
DNA: TGTGCCAGTAGCCGGGCAAGCGGGACAGGGGGCGTCGCAGATACGCAGTATTTT

D: -
size: -
V: TRBV14
J: TRBJ2-7
length: 13
CDR3: CASSQGAPYEQYF
DNA: TGTGCCAGCAGCCAGGGTGCCCCCTACGAGCAGTACTTC

D: -
size: -
V: TRBV28
J: TRBJ1-1
length: 15
CDR3: CASSLTLASNTEAFF
DNA: TGTGCCAGCAGCCTAACGCTCGCATCGAACACTGAAGCTTTCTTT

D: -
size: -
V: TRBV7-8
J: TRBJ2-7
length: 17
CDR3: CASSDRRSRPAPNEQYF
DNA: TGTGCCAGCAGCGATAGAAGATCGCGCCCGGCCCCCAACGAGCAGTACTTC

D: TRBD1
size: -
V: TRBV6-5
J: TRBJ2-2
length: 14
CDR3: CASSFGTGRGELFF
DNA: TGTGCCAGCAGTTTTGGGACAGGGCGGGGGGAGCTGTTTTTT

D: TRBD2
size: -
V: TRBV7-2
J: TRBJ2-3
length: 15
CDR3: CASRSIAGRTDTQYF
DNA: TGTGCCAGCAGGTCCATAGCGGGGCGCACAGATACGCAGTATTTT